This T cell receptor (beta chain) was profiled in a study of identical twins. Study-level findings and limits: Insertions were fewer in abundant cord blood beta clonotypes, whereas memory repertoires showed none of this pattern.

Trimming took 5 bases from V and 5 from J, leaving 18 bases between them. The CDR3 extends over 15 amino acids. The germline V gene has CDR1 LNHNV and CDR2 YYDKDF (reference sequence). This clonotype was counted between two and nine times. What it binds is not known. MiXCR was run by TCRdb on the 5' RACE reads, yielding one entry per CDR3 protein. In the table there are 700,000 or so distinct CDR3 sequences, about 20% of which are singletons. This sample was also put to use in a study of T cells expressing NK-cell markers. That report adds: In the group of eight sequenced donors, seven were HCMV-seropositive and one was seronegative.

The sequencing sample was made of PBMCs. The receptor was isolated from a young woman in good health. V is TRBV15 and J is TRBJ2-5; no clear D. CDR3 nucleotides: TGTGCCACCAGCGGCCCTCGGACGGGCTGGGAGACCCAGTACTTC. This encodes CATSGPRTGWETQYF.